Sequencing of this T cell receptor (beta chain) was carried out in a study of vaccination and CD4 T cells after COVID-19. Study-wide background: Convalescent donors totaled six males and four females, including two who were Hispanic.

V lost 2 bases and J 5 bases, leaving 1 base between the germline ends. The CDR3 length is 11 residues. The germline V gene has CDR1 MNHNS and CDR2 SASEGT. Cultured CD4+ T cell DNA was sequenced using the Oncomine TCR Beta short-read assay. TCRdb analysed the PCR reads with MiXCR anew, one entry per CDR3 protein. The sample carries approximately 10,000 distinct CDR3 sequences, around three fifths recorded once. This clonotype has a handful of counts. Its antigen is still unknown. Treatment reported: approximately 10-day PBMC culture with coronavirus spike peptide pools or control peptides (ViraFEST assay).

Sequencing was carried out using CD4+ T cells from blood, cultured in vitro. This receptor was taken from a human donor who had recovered from COVID-19. This rearrangement joins TRBV6-1 to TRBJ1-5; no firm D call. For the CDR3, the DNA is TGTGCCAGCAGTGAATATCAGCCCCAGCATTTT. This codes for CASSEYQPQHF.